This T cell receptor (beta chain) was sequenced during a study of blood T cell repertoires in COVID-19. Only in-frame clones appear in the TCRdb table, and some are missing; sequencing was by immunoSEQ multiplex PCR. This table has about 86,000 clones, 82% appearing once. V was clipped by 6 bases and J by 2 bases, with 17 bases between them. CDR1 SQVTM and CDR2 ANQGSEA come from the germline V gene. The CDR3 sequence is 14 residues long. This clone was picked up one time. What was sequenced was peripheral blood. The V gene is TRBV29-1, the J gene TRBJ2-7; weak D call: TRBD2 (7 bases). The receptor was isolated from a woman older than 75 with acute or convalescent COVID-19. This CDR3 is CSVSGAGATYEQYF. The DNA of the CDR3 is TGCAGCGTCTCGGGGGCGGGAGCGACCTACGAGCAGTACTTC.